This TCR beta chain was found in a study of beta chain features in type 1 diabetes. Study details: All samples yielded around 98,000,000 examined sorted cells.

The V gene's germline CDR1 is SGDLS and CDR2 YYNGEE. The CDR3 is made up of 14 amino acids. Trimming left V 3 bases short and J 1 base short, with 8 bases between. Sequencing targeted expressed TCRB transcripts, as all isolated RNA had been reverse transcribed. Generated by immunoSEQ multiplex PCR, the TCRdb table keeps only in-frame clones and is missing some. The sample records some 660,000 clones, 11% to 15% being singletons. Worth noting for this clone: The antigen is undetermined.

Study findings and constraints: The question left open here concerned HLA type influencing TCRB rearrangement. Cells with high TCR expression could be over-represented by cDNA sequencing. PCR may have favored shorter templates equally in patients and controls. TCRB CDR3 length was moderately but significantly reduced in all four CD4+ subsets of Type 1 diabetes patients.

The clonotype comes from a man aged 18 to 29 with type 1 diabetes. Sequenced sample: naive CD4+ T cells from blood. The chain recombines TRBV9 with TRBJ1-5; D is uncertain. The CDR3: CASSALRSNQPQHF. Written as DNA, the CDR3 is TGTGCCAGCAGCGCCCTCAGGAGCAATCAGCCCCAGCATTTT. Full variable domain (rest looked up from reference TRBV9 and TRBJ1-5): DSGVTQTPKHLITATGQRVTLRCSPRSGDLSVYWYQQSLDQGLQFLIQYYNGEERAKGNILERFSAQQFPDLHSELNLSSLELGDSALYFCASSALRSNQPQHFGDGTRLSIL.